This T cell receptor beta chain was identified during a study of blood T cell repertoires in COVID-19. Study context: Collection of acute and convalescent COVID-19 samples took place in the United States, Italy and Spain.

Methods used by the authors: Amplification of reference gene primers provided the estimated nucleated cell counts. Repertoires were generated with immunoSEQ multiplex PCR, while TCRdb's copy carries only in-frame clones and drops some. V, J and clone size were drawn from that table, and D and trimming were deduced from the DNA. The sample holds 130,000 or so clones, around nine tenths seen once. Seattle cases were enrolled at active infection and followed longitudinally. Germline V CDR1 and CDR2: SGHVS, FNYEAQ. V dropped 0 bases and J dropped 0 bases, with 6 bases sitting between them. The CDR3 consists of 15 residues.

The source is a woman in her seventies with COVID-19, enrolled during active disease. Sequenced material: peripheral blood. The chain carries TRBV7-6 and TRBJ1-3; the D is unclear. CDR3 coding DNA: TGTGCCAGCAGCTTAGCGGGCAACTCTGGAAACACCATATATTTT. Translating gives CASSLAGNSGNTIYF.